Listed below are T cell receptor beta chains from one sample, sequenced in a study of T cells in Graves' hyperthyroidism and ophthalmopathy. TCRdb ran MiXCR on the multiplex PCR reads and lists one entry per CDR3 protein. The repertoire consists of hundreds of thousands of distinct CDR3 sequences, with approximately 15% occurring once and the leading ten covering about 20%. Sequenced sample: blood. The origin of the receptors is a young woman with Graves' hyperthyroidism. The CDR3 runs from the conserved cysteine through the conserved F or W. The order of the fields is J gene, clone size, V gene, D gene, CDR3 protein, CDR3 DNA. A D gene is named only where the DNA matches it firmly. Clone size is given for some rows only: seen once, a few or many times, or a class if the clone is expanded.

J: TRBJ1-5
size: few
V: TRBV15
D: NA
CDR3: CATSTQDQPQHF
DNA: TGTGCCACCAGCACACAGGATCAGCCCCAGCATTTT

J: TRBJ1-1
size: NA
V: TRBV4-1
D: NA
CDR3: CASSQFPLDSLNTEAFF
DNA: TGCGCCAGCAGCCAATTTCCGTTGGACAGCTTGAACACTGAAGCTTTCTTT

J: TRBJ2-3
size: NA
V: TRBV6-1
D: TRBD2
CDR3: CASTPGAGVSDTQYF
DNA: TGTGCCAGCACCCCCGGCGCGGGAGTATCAGATACGCAGTATTTT

J: TRBJ1-2
size: few
V: TRBV7-2
D: TRBD1
CDR3: CASSPRGQGANYGYTF
DNA: TGTGCCAGCAGCCCGCGTGGACAGGGGGCGAACTATGGCTACACCTTC

J: TRBJ2-7
size: few
V: TRBV5-5
D: NA
CDR3: CASSDAAGLFHEQYF
DNA: TGTGCCAGCAGCGATGCGGCGGGGCTGTTCCACGAGCAGTACTTC

J: TRBJ2-7
size: many
V: TRBV7-2
D: NA
CDR3: CASTTTQGSYEQYF
DNA: TGTGCCAGCACCACTACCCAGGGCTCCTACGAGCAGTACTTC

J: TRBJ1-5
size: NA
V: TRBV19
D: NA
CDR3: CASSTPYRQNSNQPQHF
DNA: TGTGCCAGTAGTACGCCATACCGACAGAATAGCAATCAGCCCCAGCATTTT

J: TRBJ2-6
size: NA
V: TRBV6-1
D: NA
CDR3: CASREARPSGANVLTF
DNA: TGTGCTAGCAGAGAGGCGCGTCCCTCTGGGGCCAACGTCCTGACTTTC

J: TRBJ2-7
size: few
V: TRBV6-2/TRBV6-3
D: TRBD2
CDR3: CASSSGTSEYF
DNA: TGTGCCAGCAGCTCCGGGACTAGCGAGTACTTC

J: TRBJ2-7
size: many
V: TRBV27
D: TRBD1
CDR3: CASSFLRTGGYEQYF
DNA: TGTGCCAGCAGTTTTTTGAGGACAGGGGGCTACGAGCAGTACTTC

J: TRBJ2-7
size: many
V: TRBV28
D: NA
CDR3: CASRRTEGSYEQYF
DNA: TGTGCCAGCAGGCGGACGGAGGGGTCCTACGAGCAGTACTTC

J: TRBJ1-5
size: NA
V: TRBV20-1
D: NA
CDR3: CSAVSLGDLGQPQHF
DNA: TGCAGTGCTGTAAGTCTAGGGGACCTGGGTCAGCCCCAGCATTTT

J: TRBJ2-7
size: NA
V: TRBV12-3/TRBV12-4
D: NA
CDR3: CASSLAGLLEQYF
DNA: TGTGCCAGCAGTTTAGCAGGACTCCTCGAGCAGTACTTC